Listed here are 30 T cell receptor beta chains from one sample, sequenced in a study of blood T cell repertoires in COVID-19. Profiled with immunoSEQ multiplex PCR; TCRdb holds only in-frame clones, not every one. The profile shows about 150,000 clones, about 79% of them singletons. Source material: peripheral blood. The receptors originated from a woman between 55 and 75 years old with acute or convalescent COVID-19.

This clone was seen only once. The chain recombines TRBV19 with TRBJ1-1; maybe TRBD1 (6 bases). With 5 bases removed from V and 3 bases from J, the gap between germline ends came to 13 bases. The germline V gene encodes CDR1 LNHDA and CDR2 SQIVND (reference sequence). This CDR3 spans 14 amino acids. The CDR3 bases are TGTGCCAGTAGTTCACAGGGAGGGCACACTGAAGCTTTCTTT. Translated: CASSSQGGHTEAFF.

The V gene is TRBV9, the J gene TRBJ1-4; weak D call: TRBD1 (6 bases). Germline-derived CDR1 and CDR2 are SGDLS and YYNGEE. The CDR3 extends over 14 amino acids. V lost 0 bases to trimming and J lost 7 bases, with 10 bases between them. The CDR3 sequence: CASSVGGGGEKLFF. The CDR3 DNA reads TGTGCCAGCAGCGTAGGGGGAGGGGGTGAAAAACTGTTTTTT.

V usage is TRBV7-2 and J usage is TRBJ1-1, with a weak D call TRBD1 (6 bases). The CDR3 has 15 amino acids. Germline CDR1 reads SGHTA; CDR2 reads FQGNSA. The V end was cut by 8 bases, the J end by 0 bases, with 16 bases between. The DNA for the CDR3 is TGTGCCAGCTGGGGAGGGGAGGGGGTGAACACTGAAGCTTTCTTT. This gives the protein CASWGGEGVNTEAFF.

V gene TRBV3-1 (or the pseudogene TRBV3-2) combines with J gene TRBJ1-6; 7 nucleotides agree with TRBD1. The CDR3 sequence is 14 residues long. Per the germline V gene, CDR1 is LGHDT and CDR2 is YNNKEL (reference sequence). Trimming removed 3 bases from V and 9 bases from J; junction bases left unmatched: 5. This CDR3 is CASSHGTASSPLHF. The CDR3 coding sequence is TGTGCCAGCAGCCACGGGACAGCGTCTTCACCCCTCCACTTT.

The chain recombines TRBV10-3 with TRBJ1-1; 9 bases are a match to TRBD1. V was clipped by 0 bases and J by 3 bases; unmatched bases: 5. Looked up from germline, CDR1 is ENHRY and CDR2 is SYGVKD. The CDR3 totals 16 residues. CDR3 coding DNA: TGTGCCATCAGTGAGTCTACAGGGGGCTCTGACACTGAAGCTTTCTTT. Translated, it gives CAISESTGGSDTEAFF.

The chain carries TRBV30 and TRBJ2-4, with 7 bases lining up with TRBD1. With 3 bases clipped from V and 0 bases from J, the junction kept 11 bases outside the gene matches. This CDR3 has 17 residues. Germline CDR1 GTSNPN, CDR2 SVGIG (reference sequence). CDR3 sequence: CAWSRTGTVLAKNIQYF. CDR3 DNA sequence: TGTGCCTGGAGCCGGACCGGGACAGTACTAGCCAAAAACATTCAGTACTTC. The variable domain in full, with the rest retrieved from reference TRBV30 and TRBJ2-4, is SQTIHQWPATLVQPVGSPLSLECTVEGTSNPNLYWYRQAAGRGLQLLFYSVGIGQISSEVPQNLSASRPQDRQFILSSKKLLLSDSGFYLCAWSRTGTVLAKNIQYFGAGTRLSVL.

The chain recombines TRBV12-3 or TRBV12-4 with TRBJ2-3; maybe TRBD2 (6 bases). CDR3 length equals 13 residues. Trimming took 6 bases from V and 3 from J, leaving 10 bases between them. The CDR3 nucleotides are TGTGCCAGCAGGGCGAGCGGGACAGATACGCAGTATTTT. Residues: CASRASGTDTQYF.

J is TRBJ1-3 and V is TRBV7-9; possible D gene TRBD1, 6 bases. Germline V gene lookup returns CDR1 SEHNR and CDR2 FQNEAQ (reference sequence). V was pared by 8 bases and J by 4 bases, with 9 bases between. CDR3 length: 12 residues. CDR3 coding DNA: TGTGCCAGCGGGGGCTCCGGAAACACCATATATTTT. Protein product: CASGGSGNTIYF.

This chain uses TRBV5-1 with TRBJ2-2; D is uncertain. The CDR3 length is 16 residues. Germline V gene sequence: CDR1 SGHRS, CDR2 YFSETQ. Trimming removed 2 bases at V and 0 bases at J, with 11 bases between. The CDR3, as DNA: TGCGCCAGCAGCTTACTGGTGAGCCCGAACACCGGGGAGCTGTTTTTT. Its protein product is CASSLLVSPNTGELFF.

The genes are TRBV15 and TRBJ2-3, with a possible D match to TRBD1 (6 bases). The V end was cut by 1 base, the J end by 2 bases, with 13 bases between. The CDR3 covers 16 residues. Germline V CDR1 and CDR2: LNHNV, YYDKDF (reference sequence). CDR3 loop: CATSRVGTPFTDTQYF. CDR3 bases: TGTGCCACCAGCAGAGTCGGGACACCCTTCACAGATACGCAGTATTTT.

The chain uses TRBV28 and TRBJ2-7, with a tentative D call TRBD1 (6 bases). Germline values: CDR1 MDHEN, CDR2 SYDVKM. Deletions cut 2 bases from V and 3 bases from J, with 11 bases between. This CDR3 has 14 residues. The CDR3 nucleotides are TGTGCCAGCAGTTTAGGTGGACAGAGCTACGAGCAGTACGTC. This codes for CASSLGGQSYEQYV.

The chain uses TRBV2 and TRBJ2-5; D uncertain. The CDR3 runs 15 residues. Trimming removed 7 bases at V and 0 bases at J, with 15 bases between. Per the germline V gene, CDR1 is SNHLY and CDR2 is FYNNEI. CDR3 in amino acids: CASKRSGQYQETQYF. For the CDR3, the DNA is TGTGCCAGCAAGCGCTCGGGTCAGTACCAAGAGACCCAGTACTTC.

The chain uses TRBV7-8 and TRBJ2-3; 10 bases are a match to TRBD2. V shed 5 bases and J 0 bases; nucleotides not matched to a gene: 5. The CDR3 has 16 amino acids. CDR1 is SGHVS and CDR2 is FQNEAQ in the germline V gene. The CDR3 region has the DNA TGTGCCAGCAGCATGGCTAGCGGGAGTAGCACAGATACGCAGTATTTT. Translation: CASSMASGSSTDTQYF.

CDR3 loop: CASSLELGTSGGNEQFF. In nucleotides, the CDR3 is TGCGCCAGCAGCTTGGAGCTAGGGACTAGCGGGGGAAATGAGCAGTTCTTC. V gene TRBV5-1 combines with J gene TRBJ2-1; the match to TRBD2 covers 14 bases. J was trimmed by 7 bases and V by 0 bases; bases with no gene match: 6. Germline CDR1 is SGHRS and CDR2 is YFSETQ. The CDR3 consists of 17 residues.

V gene TRBV30 combines with J gene TRBJ1-5, with D unresolved. Germline CDR1 is GTSNPN and CDR2 is SVGIG (reference sequence). This CDR3 has 14 amino acids. V lost 0 bases and J lost 3, with 9 bases in between. The CDR3 loop reads CAWSVPSHNQPQHF. The CDR3, as DNA: TGTGCCTGGAGTGTCCCCAGTCACAATCAGCCCCAGCATTTT.

This chain connects TRBV6-2 or TRBV6-3 to TRBJ1-1; TRBD1 aligns across 7 bases. Germline assignment: CDR1 MNHEY and CDR2 SVGEGT. CDR3 length: 14 residues. J gave up 6 bases and V 0 bases, and 4 bases lay outside the gene matches. The CDR3, as DNA: TGTGCCAGCAGTTACTCGACAGGGTTGTCTGAAGCTTTCTTT. It encodes CASSYSTGLSEAFF.

This clone was counted once. As DNA, the CDR3 is TGTGCCAGCAGCTTGTCCTCCGCAGGACTCTCTGGGGCCAACGTCCTGACTTTC. Its protein product is CASSLSSAGLSGANVLTF. The V gene is TRBV5-6, the J gene TRBJ2-6, with a possible D match to TRBD2 (5 bases). Germline V gene lookup returns CDR1 SGHDT and CDR2 YYEEEE. CDR3 size: 18 residues. Trimming left V 1 base short and J 0 bases short, with 14 bases between.

V is TRBV5-1 and J is TRBJ2-1; D possibly corresponds to TRBD1 (5 bases). Per germline, CDR1 SGHRS and CDR2 YFSETQ. This CDR3 has 15 amino acids. V shed 0 bases and J shed 0 bases, with 7 bases lying between them. The chain's CDR3 is CASSLGQSSYNEQFF. CDR3 DNA sequence: TGCGCCAGCAGCTTGGGACAGAGCTCCTACAATGAGCAGTTCTTC.

This chain uses TRBV5-1 with TRBJ2-2; 11 nucleotides align to TRBD2. Germline CDR1 reads SGHRS; CDR2 reads YFSETQ. This CDR3 spans 16 amino acids. V lost 4 bases and J lost 5; bases outside the gene matches: 7. CDR3 residues: CASSHAGTSGTGELFF. The CDR3 bases are TGCGCCAGCAGCCACGCCGGGACTAGCGGAACCGGGGAGCTGTTTTTT.

The J gene is TRBJ1-3, the V gene TRBV5-4; D unresolved. V gave up 0 bases and J gave up 4 bases, with 5 bases separating them. This CDR3 is 13 amino acids long. Germline assignment: CDR1 SGHNT and CDR2 YYREEE (reference sequence). CDR3 coding DNA: TGTGCCAGCAGCTTGGGGGCGGGAAACACCATATATTTT. This sequence encodes CASSLGAGNTIYF.

The V call is TRBV20-1, the J call TRBJ1-5; D is unclear. The CDR3 covers 14 residues. Per germline, CDR1 DFQATT and CDR2 SNEGSKA (reference sequence). V was shortened by 3 bases and J by 2 bases, with 11 bases between the two germline ends. The CDR3 loop is CSASPGMGNQPQHF. For the CDR3, the DNA is TGCAGTGCTAGTCCGGGTATGGGCAATCAGCCCCAGCATTTT.

The table lists this clone with a few counts. The chain couples TRBV5-6 to TRBJ1-6; D is undetermined. The V gene lost 4 bases and the J gene lost 9 bases, with 8 bases spanning the gap. Germline V lookup: CDR1 SGHDT, CDR2 YYEEEE. The CDR3 is 12 amino acids. CDR3 nucleotide sequence: TGTGCCAGCAGCCGCGTCGGTTCACCCCTCCACTTT. Amino acids: CASSRVGSPLHF.

This chain connects TRBV6-5 to TRBJ2-7; D is perhaps TRBD1 (5 bases). The CDR3 totals 13 residues. V lost 6 bases, J lost 3 bases, and 12 bases lay in between. Per the germline V gene, CDR1 is MNHEY and CDR2 is SVGAGI. Here the CDR3 DNA reads TGTGCCAGCAGGTGGCAGGGTGTCTACGAGCAGTACTTC. Its protein product is CASRWQGVYEQYF.

The chain is built from TRBV2 and TRBJ1-1; 7 bases match TRBD1. The CDR3 covers 13 residues. Unmatched junction bases numbered 6, after V lost 6 bases and J lost 5 bases. The germline CDR1 and CDR2 sequences are SNHLY and FYNNEI. This CDR3 reads CASRFGTATEAFF. The CDR3 DNA follows: TGTGCCAGCAGGTTTGGGACAGCTACTGAAGCTTTCTTT.

CDR3: CASSPGGGAGTEAFF. In nucleotides, the CDR3 is TGTGCCAGCAGCCCCGGAGGGGGGGCGGGCACTGAAGCTTTCTTT. This rearrangement joins TRBV9 to TRBJ1-1, with a possible D match to TRBD1 (6 bases). The CDR3 has 15 residues. The germline CDR1 and CDR2 sequences are SGDLS and YYNGEE. V lost 4 bases to trimming and J lost 4 bases, with 17 bases between them. Full variable domain (remainder filled in from reference TRBV9 and TRBJ1-1): DSGVTQTPKHLITATGQRVTLRCSPRSGDLSVYWYQQSLDQGLQFLIQYYNGEERAKGNILERFSAQQFPDLHSELNLSSLELGDSALYFCASSPGGGAGTEAFFGQGTRLTVV.

This sequence joins TRBV6-1 and TRBJ1-5; TRBD1 matches at 9 bases. The CDR3 is made up of 14 amino acids. Germline V CDR1 and CDR2: MNHNS, SASEGT. V was clipped by 9 bases and J by 5 bases; unmatched bases: 8. CDR3 sequence reads: CASSMDRGHQPQHF. The CDR3 bases are TGTGCCAGTAGTATGGACAGGGGACATCAGCCCCAGCATTTT.

The chain carries TRBV28 and TRBJ2-5; possibly TRBD2 for D (7 bases). CDR3 length: 15 residues. Germline-derived CDR1 and CDR2 are MDHEN and SYDVKM. Trimming took off 2 bases at V and 2 bases at J, with 12 bases between the two ends. The CDR3 DNA sequence: TGTGCCAGCAGTTTAGGGGGGGCGAATCAAGAGACCCAGTACTTC. Amino acid sequence: CASSLGGANQETQYF.

The rearrangement uses TRBV7-9 and TRBJ2-5; maybe TRBD1 (6 bases). Between the trimmed V and J ends, which lost 5 bases and 1 base, there was a span of 17 bases. This CDR3 region has 16 residues. Germline V gene sequence: CDR1 SEHNR, CDR2 FQNEAQ (reference sequence). The CDR3 DNA follows: TGTGCCAGCAGCCCCCCGGGACATCAGTTCCAAGAGACCCAGTACTTC. Encoded protein: CASSPPGHQFQETQYF.

The chain uses TRBV6-1 and TRBJ1-4; 10 nucleotides line up with TRBD1. This CDR3 has 16 amino acids. The germline V gene has CDR1 MNHNS and CDR2 SASEGT. Trimming at V came to 2 bases and at J to 10 bases, leaving 10 bases not matched to a gene. CDR3 coding DNA: TGTGCCAGCAGTGAAATGGGCGGGACAGGGGACGCAAAACTGTTTTTT. It translates to CASSEMGGTGDAKLFF.

V usage is TRBV5-1 and J usage is TRBJ1-4, with 12 bases that match TRBD1. CDR1 and CDR2 from the germline V gene are SGHRS and YFSETQ. The CDR3 spans 13 residues. V gave up 7 bases and J gave up 8 bases; unmatched junction bases: 3. The CDR3 DNA reads TGCGCCAGCGGGACAGGGGGCCGGGAAAAACTGTTTTTT. Translation gives CASGTGGREKLFF.